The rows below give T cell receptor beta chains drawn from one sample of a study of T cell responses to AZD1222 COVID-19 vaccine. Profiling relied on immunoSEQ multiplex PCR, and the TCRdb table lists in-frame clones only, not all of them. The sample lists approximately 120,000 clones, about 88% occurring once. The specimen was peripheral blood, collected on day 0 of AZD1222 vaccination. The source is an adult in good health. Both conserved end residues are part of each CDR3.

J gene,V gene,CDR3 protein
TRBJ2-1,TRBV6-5,CASRALASSYNEQFF
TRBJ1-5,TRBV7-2,CASTPVGSNQPQHF
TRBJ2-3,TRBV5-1,CASSPLAGLGDTQYF
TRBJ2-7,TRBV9,CASSVSGGSYEQYF
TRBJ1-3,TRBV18,CASADRAGNTIYF
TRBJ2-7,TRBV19,CASSTGQISYEQYF
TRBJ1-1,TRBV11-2,CASSALGGTEAFF
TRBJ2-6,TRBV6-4,CASSDSRVDSLSGANVLTF
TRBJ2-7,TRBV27,CASSPLGLMDREQYF
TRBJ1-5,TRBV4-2,CASSQDSSNQPQHF
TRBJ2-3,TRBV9,CASSVGGSTDTQYF
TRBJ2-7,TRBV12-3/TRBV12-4,CASSSRDGQYF
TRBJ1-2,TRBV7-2,CASSPRLPHYGYTF
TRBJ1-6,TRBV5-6,CASSRDRRWDNSPLHF
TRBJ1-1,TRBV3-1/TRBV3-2,CASSQRTRLGTEAFF
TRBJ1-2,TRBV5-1,CASSFEGSYGYTF